Listed below are T cell receptor beta chains from one sample, sequenced in a study of T cells in Graves' hyperthyroidism and ophthalmopathy. TCRdb passed the multiplex PCR reads through MiXCR, listing each CDR3 protein once. The data show about 300,000 distinct CDR3 sequences, about an eighth seen once. The material sequenced was blood. The receptors were gathered from a young woman with Graves' hyperthyroidism that later progressed to Graves' ophthalmopathy. CDR3s leave out the opening cysteine and the closing phenylalanine or tryptophan. The order of the fields is J gene, V gene, CDR3 protein.

TRBJ2-4,TRBV5-1,ASSLGPPIAKNIQY
TRBJ2-3,TRBV2,ASSRLAGEFDTQY
TRBJ1-2,TRBV4-2,ASSPRTGGSYGYT
TRBJ2-1,TRBV11-2,ASSLDFASGGSYNEQF
TRBJ2-7,TRBV28,ASSSGLDFYEQY
TRBJ2-7,TRBV4-3,ASSQEVDRWGYEQY
TRBJ2-1,TRBV6-1,ASRERRGGYNEQF
TRBJ2-3,TRBV5-6,ASSLAVGRFTDTQY
TRBJ2-1,TRBV27,ASSLTGPITSNEQF
TRBJ1-6,TRBV19,ASTPGGQGANSPLH
TRBJ1-2,TRBV12-3/TRBV12-4,ASSLGAAYT
TRBJ2-1,TRBV6-2/TRBV6-3,ASSSSPVDEQF
TRBJ2-7,TRBV19,ASSSDPGGTQY
TRBJ2-7,TRBV19,ASSISLLTGTEQY
TRBJ2-5,TRBV6-1,AISQDQGLQETQY
TRBJ2-5,TRBV28,ASSSPGTGTETQY
TRBJ2-2,TRBV7-6,ASSLDPATSFTGELF
TRBJ2-1,TRBV6-2/TRBV6-3,TSSPLASGRRNEQF
TRBJ2-1,TRBV9,ASSFGTSGRGYNEQF
TRBJ1-2,TRBV5-1,ASSLSTNYGYT
TRBJ2-7,TRBV5-6,ASSLGDRPYEQY
TRBJ1-5,TRBV20-1,SAPTFPGQGAKQPQH
TRBJ1-1,TRBV29-1,SVAPGNTEAF
TRBJ2-5,TRBV27,ASWGTGYETQY
TRBJ2-3,TRBV27,ASSLQLEKDTQY
TRBJ2-7,TRBV6-1,ASGKSTGGAYEQY
TRBJ1-1,TRBV18,ASSQGISEAF
TRBJ1-1,TRBV2,ASRVGGGTEAF
TRBJ2-1,TRBV18,ASSPSGEQF
TRBJ1-4,TRBV12-3/TRBV12-4,ASSWGITNEKLF
TRBJ2-7,TRBV9,ASSVGAGVNWEQY
TRBJ2-1,TRBV4-3,ASSQYSGTSDEQF
TRBJ2-7,TRBV15,ATSRGGNSYEQY
TRBJ2-1,TRBV7-2,ASSPAVGNYNEQF
TRBJ1-5,TRBV10-3,AISHSDRGPPNQPQH
TRBJ2-1,TRBV6-2/TRBV6-3,ASSYGVRGSTDLSSYNEQF
TRBJ2-3,TRBV7-2,ASSLDISVYTDTQY
TRBJ2-1,TRBV19,ASSLGTSGVYNEQF
TRBJ2-2,TRBV27,ASSLSAGGGAGELF
TRBJ2-3,TRBV28,ASSTGQGYSTDTQY
TRBJ1-5,TRBV30,AWSGTGQPQH
TRBJ1-3,TRBV6-9,ASSYGDGYSGNTIY
TRBJ2-1,TRBV27,ASRPGLADSYNEQF
TRBJ2-7,TRBV28,ASSYPKGRGVSYEQY
TRBJ2-3,TRBV7-9,ASSLAAAGGTDTQY
TRBJ2-2,TRBV28,ASRPGARGGELF
TRBJ1-2,TRBV30,AWSLDSYGYT
TRBJ2-4,TRBV20-1,SASAGAWGNIQY
TRBJ2-2,TRBV4-3,ASSPDSTTGELF
TRBJ2-1,TRBV28,ASSRGLAGDANEQF
TRBJ2-7,TRBV30,AWSVHLRNEQY
TRBJ2-3,TRBV19,ASTPRGHRSSTDTQY
TRBJ2-1,TRBV13,ASSPTGVKPYNEQF
TRBJ2-2,TRBV11-2,ASSLGEPSGTGELF